One and the same sample provided the 16 T cell receptor beta chains below, sequenced in a study of blood T cell repertoires in COVID-19. Repertoires were generated with immunoSEQ multiplex PCR, while TCRdb's copy carries only in-frame clones and drops some. The sample lists tens of thousands of clones; about 70% were seen once. Input material: peripheral blood. These receptors were obtained from a man between 45 and 60 years old with active or convalescent COVID-19.

The chain employs TRBV10-2 and TRBJ2-1, with 9 bases aligning to TRBD2. Germline values: CDR1 WSHSY, CDR2 SAAADI. The CDR3 length is 16 residues. V dropped 6 bases and J dropped 2; count of bases not matched to a gene: 8. CDR3 sequence reads: CASRPASGETYNEQFF. The CDR3 DNA reads as TGCGCCAGCAGGCCTGCTAGCGGGGAGACCTACAATGAGCAGTTCTTC.

This chain connects TRBV19 to TRBJ2-2; D ambiguous. The CDR3 runs to 15 residues. The V and J ends lost 6 bases and 1 base respectively, with 12 bases between them. Germline CDR1 and CDR2: LNHDA and SQIVND (reference sequence). The CDR3 DNA reads as TGTGCCAGTAGCACACAATCAAAGAACACCGGGGAGCTGTTTTTT. This sequence encodes CASSTQSKNTGELFF.

In this sample, this clone turned up once. The CDR3 nucleotides are TGTGCCAGCAGTTACTCGCAGGCGATAAACACTGAAGCTTTCTTT. Its protein is CASSYSQAINTEAFF. J is TRBJ1-1 and V is TRBV6-5; D ambiguous. Germline CDR1 is MNHEY and CDR2 is SVGAGI. The CDR3 runs to 15 residues. Trimming left V 0 bases short and J 2 bases short, with 10 bases between.

V gene TRBV5-8 combines with J gene TRBJ1-1, with D unclear. This CDR3 contains 11 residues. Germline V CDR1 and CDR2: SGHTS, YDEGEE. Trimming shortened V by 5 bases and J by 7 bases, and 9 bases separated the two germline ends. The CDR3 here is CASSYGFEAFF. As DNA, the CDR3 is TGTGCCAGCAGTTACGGGTTTGAAGCTTTCTTT.

V is TRBV9 and J is TRBJ1-1, with 8 bases identical to TRBD1. V trimming: 0 bases; J trimming: 4 bases; junction bases outside the gene matches: 11. The CDR3 length is 17 residues. CDR1 SGDLS and CDR2 YYNGEE come from the germline V gene. The DNA of the CDR3 is TGTGCCAGCAGCGTAGCCGGGGCAGGGGGCTCTCGCACTGAAGCTTTCTTT. This codes for CASSVAGAGGSRTEAFF. The complete variable domain, with remaining parts taken from reference TRBV9 and TRBJ1-1, reads DSGVTQTPKHLITATGQRVTLRCSPRSGDLSVYWYQQSLDQGLQFLIQYYNGEERAKGNILERFSAQQFPDLHSELNLSSLELGDSALYFCASSVAGAGGSRTEAFFGQGTRLTVV.

V is TRBV5-6 and J is TRBJ2-5, with D possibly being TRBD1 (5 bases). CDR1 and CDR2 from the germline V gene are SGHDT and YYEEEE. The CDR3 sequence is 16 residues long. V lost 0 bases, J lost 1 base, and 13 bases lay in between. CDR3 protein: CASSLGLRTIQETQYF. Written as DNA, the CDR3 is TGTGCCAGCAGCTTGGGCCTTAGGACAATCCAAGAGACCCAGTACTTC. The full variable domain, in which reference TRBV5-6 and TRBJ2-5 provide the parts outside the CDR3, is DAGVTQSPTHLIKTRGQQVTLRCSPKSGHDTVSWYQQALGQGPQFIFQYYEEEERQRGNFPDRFSGHQFPNYSSELNVNALLLGDSALYLCASSLGLRTIQETQYFGPGTRLLVL.

J is TRBJ2-3 and V is TRBV12-5; tentatively, D is TRBD2 (5 bases). CDR3 size: 15 residues. Germline-derived CDR1 and CDR2 are LGHNT and FRNRAP. V was clipped by 2 bases and J by 4 bases, with 13 bases between them. The CDR3: CASGLSGIGPDTQYF. The CDR3 nucleotides are TGTGCTAGTGGTTTGTCCGGGATTGGCCCAGATACGCAGTATTTT.

The chain links TRBV10-3 to TRBJ2-3; 9 bases line up with TRBD2. The germline CDR1 and CDR2 sequences are ENHRY and SYGVKD. The CDR3 length is 18 residues. V was pared by 0 bases and J by 6 bases, with 13 bases of the junction left unmatched. CDR3 region: CAISESVGSGGVGDTQYF. DNA of the CDR3: TGTGCCATCAGTGAGTCGGTCGGTAGCGGGGGAGTAGGGGATACGCAGTATTTT.

The chain joins TRBV19 to TRBJ2-7, with 9 bases matching TRBD1. The V and J ends lost 7 bases and 4 bases, in that order; junction bases with no gene match: 11. This CDR3 has 15 residues. The germline CDR1 and CDR2 sequences are LNHDA and SQIVND (reference sequence). CDR3 DNA: TGTGCCAGTAAGACGGCCTGGACAGGGGAATACGAGCAGTACTTC. Protein sequence: CASKTAWTGEYEQYF.

The chain recombines TRBV12-3 or TRBV12-4 with TRBJ1-2; D not certain. The CDR3 runs to 13 residues. Trimming cost V 2 bases and J 3 bases, with 7 bases left between them. Here the CDR3 reads CASSLILYYGYTF. In nucleotides, the CDR3 is TGTGCCAGCAGTTTAATACTTTACTATGGCTACACCTTC.

The chain has TRBV6-5 and TRBJ2-2; D possibly corresponds to TRBD2 (6 bases). This CDR3 spans 15 amino acids. The ends were cut back, 8 bases at V and 0 bases at J, with 13 bases in the middle. Germline assignment: CDR1 MNHEY and CDR2 SVGAGI. DNA of the CDR3: TGTGCCAGCCACGGGGAGGCCGCGAACACCGGGGAGCTGTTTTTT. This gives the protein CASHGEAANTGELFF.

V is TRBV19 and J is TRBJ1-6, with D perhaps TRBD1 (5 bases). Germline CDR1 is LNHDA and CDR2 is SQIVND (reference sequence). This CDR3 has 15 amino acids. V lost 9 bases to trimming and J lost 10 bases, with 22 bases between them. This chain's CDR3 is CASQGALGFLSPLHF. The CDR3 nucleotides are TGTGCCAGCCAAGGGGCCCTCGGTTTCTTGTCACCCCTCCACTTT.

V and J are TRBV7-7 and TRBJ1-4; the D gene is possibly TRBD1 (5 bases). This CDR3 is built from 15 residues. Germline V lookup: CDR1 SSHAT, CDR2 FNYEAQ (reference sequence). The V gene lost 2 bases and the J gene lost 7 bases, with 14 bases spanning the gap. The CDR3: CASSLSSGLGEKLFF. The CDR3 DNA sequence: TGTGCCAGCAGCTTAAGCTCAGGGTTGGGTGAAAAACTGTTTTTT.

This clone is a singleton in its sample. The V gene is TRBV28, the J gene TRBJ2-7, with 7 bases aligning to TRBD2. Trimming at V came to 2 bases and at J to 0 bases, leaving 4 bases not matched to a gene. The CDR3 covers 15 residues. Germline CDR1 is MDHEN and CDR2 is SYDVKM. The CDR3 loop reads CASSLTGRASYEQYF. CDR3 sequence (DNA): TGTGCCAGCAGTTTAACGGGGAGGGCCTCCTACGAGCAGTACTTC.

This rearrangement joins TRBV7-8 to TRBJ2-3; TRBD2 aligns across 11 bases. Germline V lookup: CDR1 SGHVS, CDR2 FQNEAQ. V lost 4 bases, J lost 4 bases, and 7 bases stayed unmatched. CDR3 length: 16 residues. The CDR3: CASSYSGGAVPDTQYF. CDR3 nucleotide sequence: TGTGCCAGCAGCTATAGCGGGGGGGCCGTTCCAGATACGCAGTATTTT.

This clone was detected a few times. V is TRBV29-1 and J is TRBJ1-1; D ambiguous. Trimming left V 4 bases short and J 0 bases short, with 12 bases between. The CDR3 has 14 residues. The germline V gene has CDR1 SQVTM and CDR2 ANQGSEA. The CDR3, as DNA: TGCAGCGTTGGTAAGCCTCCTATGAACACTGAAGCTTTCTTT. It codes for CSVGKPPMNTEAFF.